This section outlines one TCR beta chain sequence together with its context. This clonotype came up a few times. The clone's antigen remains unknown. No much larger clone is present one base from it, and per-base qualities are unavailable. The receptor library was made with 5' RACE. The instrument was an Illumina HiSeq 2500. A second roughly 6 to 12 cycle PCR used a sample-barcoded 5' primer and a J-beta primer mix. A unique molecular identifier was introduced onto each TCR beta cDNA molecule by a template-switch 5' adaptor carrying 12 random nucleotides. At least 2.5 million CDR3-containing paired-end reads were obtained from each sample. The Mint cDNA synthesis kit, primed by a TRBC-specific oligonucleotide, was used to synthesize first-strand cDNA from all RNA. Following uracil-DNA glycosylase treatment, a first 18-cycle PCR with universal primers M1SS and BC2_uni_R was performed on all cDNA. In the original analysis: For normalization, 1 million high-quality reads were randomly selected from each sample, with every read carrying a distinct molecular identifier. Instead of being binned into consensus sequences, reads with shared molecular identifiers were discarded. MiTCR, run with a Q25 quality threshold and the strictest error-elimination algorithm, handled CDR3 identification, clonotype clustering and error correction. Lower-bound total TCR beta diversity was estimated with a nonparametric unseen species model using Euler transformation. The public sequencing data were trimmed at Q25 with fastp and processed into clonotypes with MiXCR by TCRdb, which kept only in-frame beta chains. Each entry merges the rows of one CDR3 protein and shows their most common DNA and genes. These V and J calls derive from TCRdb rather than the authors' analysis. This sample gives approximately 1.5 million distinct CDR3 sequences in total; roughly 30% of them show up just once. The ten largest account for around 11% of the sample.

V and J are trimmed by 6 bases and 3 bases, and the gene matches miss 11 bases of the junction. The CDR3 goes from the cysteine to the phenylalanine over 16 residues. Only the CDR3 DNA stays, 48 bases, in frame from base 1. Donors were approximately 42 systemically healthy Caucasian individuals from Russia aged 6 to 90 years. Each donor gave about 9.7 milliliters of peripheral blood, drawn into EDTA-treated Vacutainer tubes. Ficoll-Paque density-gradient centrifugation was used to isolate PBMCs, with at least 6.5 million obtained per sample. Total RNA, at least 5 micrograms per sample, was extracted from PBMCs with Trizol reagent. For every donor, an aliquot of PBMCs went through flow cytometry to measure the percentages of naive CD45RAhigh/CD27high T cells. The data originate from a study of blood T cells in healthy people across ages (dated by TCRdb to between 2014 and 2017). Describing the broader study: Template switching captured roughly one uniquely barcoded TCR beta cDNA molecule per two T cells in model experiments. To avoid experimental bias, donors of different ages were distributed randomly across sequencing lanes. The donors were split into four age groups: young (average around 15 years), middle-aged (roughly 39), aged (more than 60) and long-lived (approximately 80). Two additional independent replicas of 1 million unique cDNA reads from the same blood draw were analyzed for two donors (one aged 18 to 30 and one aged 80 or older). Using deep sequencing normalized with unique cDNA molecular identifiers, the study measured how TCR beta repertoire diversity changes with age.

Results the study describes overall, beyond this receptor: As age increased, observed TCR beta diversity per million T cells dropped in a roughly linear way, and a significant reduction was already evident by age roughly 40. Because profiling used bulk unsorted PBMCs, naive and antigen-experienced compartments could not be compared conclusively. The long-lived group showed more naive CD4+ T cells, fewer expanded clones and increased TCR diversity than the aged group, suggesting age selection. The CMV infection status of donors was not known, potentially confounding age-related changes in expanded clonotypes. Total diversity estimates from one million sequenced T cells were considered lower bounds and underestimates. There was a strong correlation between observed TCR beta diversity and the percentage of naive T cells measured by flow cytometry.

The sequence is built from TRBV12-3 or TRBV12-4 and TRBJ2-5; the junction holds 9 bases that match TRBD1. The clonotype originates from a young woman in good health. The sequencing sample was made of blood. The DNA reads TGTGCCAGCAGCTTACCTCCGGGACAGGGTAAAGAGACCCAGTACTTC. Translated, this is CASSLPPGQGKETQYF.